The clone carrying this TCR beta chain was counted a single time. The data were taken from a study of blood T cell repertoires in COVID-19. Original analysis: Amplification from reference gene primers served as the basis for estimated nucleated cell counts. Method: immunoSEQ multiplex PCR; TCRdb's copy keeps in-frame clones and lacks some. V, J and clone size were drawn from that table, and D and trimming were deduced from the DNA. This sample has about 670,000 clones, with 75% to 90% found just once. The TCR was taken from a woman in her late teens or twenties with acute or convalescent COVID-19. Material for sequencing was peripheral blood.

CDR3 in DNA: TGTGCCAGCAGCAAAGAAGCCCGCCCAAGCACCCATCAGCCCCAGCATTTT. It encodes CASSKEARPSTHQPQHF. The J gene is TRBJ1-5, the V gene TRBV21-1. TRBV21-1 is classified as a pseudogene. The CDR3 covers 17 residues.